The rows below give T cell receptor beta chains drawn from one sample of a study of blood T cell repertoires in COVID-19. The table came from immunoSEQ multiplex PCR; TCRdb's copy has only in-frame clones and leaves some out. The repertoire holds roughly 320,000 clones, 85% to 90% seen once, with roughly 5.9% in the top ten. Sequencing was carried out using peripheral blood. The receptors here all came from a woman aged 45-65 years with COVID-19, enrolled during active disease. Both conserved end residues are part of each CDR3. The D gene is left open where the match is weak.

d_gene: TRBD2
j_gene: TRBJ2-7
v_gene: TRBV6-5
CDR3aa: CASGGSGRSYEQYF

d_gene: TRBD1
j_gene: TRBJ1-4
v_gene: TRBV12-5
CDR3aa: CASAGDRGLGKLFF

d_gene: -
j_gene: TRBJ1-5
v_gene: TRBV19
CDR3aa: CASSSGFGNQPQHF

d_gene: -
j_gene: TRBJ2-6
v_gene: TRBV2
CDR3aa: CASSEIRDSGANVLTF

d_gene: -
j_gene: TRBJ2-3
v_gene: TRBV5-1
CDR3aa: CASSLAPLLSDTQYF

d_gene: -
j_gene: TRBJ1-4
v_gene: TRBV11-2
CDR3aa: CASSPHRGAEKLFF

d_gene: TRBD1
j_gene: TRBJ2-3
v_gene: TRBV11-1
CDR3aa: CASRDRAGGTQYF

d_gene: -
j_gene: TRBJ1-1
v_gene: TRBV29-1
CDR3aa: CSVGFKGMNTEAFF

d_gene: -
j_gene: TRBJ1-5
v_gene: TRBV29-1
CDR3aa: CSVGLRDGAQHF

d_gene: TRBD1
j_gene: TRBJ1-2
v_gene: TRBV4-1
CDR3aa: CASSQGTDRVHGYTF

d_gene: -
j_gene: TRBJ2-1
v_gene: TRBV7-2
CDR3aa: CASSPEDTLGQFF

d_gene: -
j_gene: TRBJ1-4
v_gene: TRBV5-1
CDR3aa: CASSPGEEKLFF

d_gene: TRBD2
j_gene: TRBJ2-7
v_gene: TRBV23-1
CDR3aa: CASSQSTSGTFYSYEQYF

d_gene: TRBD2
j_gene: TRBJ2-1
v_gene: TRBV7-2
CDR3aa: CASSLGGGGRPYNEQFF

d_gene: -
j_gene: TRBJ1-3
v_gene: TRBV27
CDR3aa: CASRPDRLSGNTIYF

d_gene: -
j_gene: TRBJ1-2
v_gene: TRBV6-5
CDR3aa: CASSREGGRGYTF

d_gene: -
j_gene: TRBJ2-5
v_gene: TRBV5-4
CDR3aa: CASSLALQETQYF

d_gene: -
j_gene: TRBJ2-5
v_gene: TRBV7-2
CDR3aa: CASSAPGHRGLETQYF

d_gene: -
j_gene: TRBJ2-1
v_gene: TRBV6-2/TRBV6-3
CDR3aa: CASSRPGVPRVEQFF

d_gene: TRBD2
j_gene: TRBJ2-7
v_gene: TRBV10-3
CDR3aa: CAISSSGRPEGEQYF

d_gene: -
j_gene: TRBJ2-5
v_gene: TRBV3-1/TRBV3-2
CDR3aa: CASSLSASEETQYF

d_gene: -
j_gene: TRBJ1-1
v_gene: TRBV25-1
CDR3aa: CASSVTGSPQAFF

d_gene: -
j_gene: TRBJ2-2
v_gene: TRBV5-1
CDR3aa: CASSRGGTGELFF

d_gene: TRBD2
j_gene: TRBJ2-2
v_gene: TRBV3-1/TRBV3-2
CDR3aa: CASSQGLAGGPNTGELFF

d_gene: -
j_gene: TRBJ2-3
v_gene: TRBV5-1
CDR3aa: CASSRRVGDTQYF

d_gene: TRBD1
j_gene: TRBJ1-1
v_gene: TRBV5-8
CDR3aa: CASSLALQGARETEAFF

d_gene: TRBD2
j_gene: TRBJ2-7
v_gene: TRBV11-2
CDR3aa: CASSSRTSPIYEQYF

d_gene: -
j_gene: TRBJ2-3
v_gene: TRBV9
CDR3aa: CASSVSGSDTQYF

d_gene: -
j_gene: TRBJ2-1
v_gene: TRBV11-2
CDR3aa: CASSAPSRTTGNEQFF

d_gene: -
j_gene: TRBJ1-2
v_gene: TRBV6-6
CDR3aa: CASSPPDRRDGYTF

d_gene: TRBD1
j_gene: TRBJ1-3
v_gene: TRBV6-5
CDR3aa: CASRGQGAMGNTIYF

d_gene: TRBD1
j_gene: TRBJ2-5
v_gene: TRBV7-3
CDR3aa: CASSPRTGEAETQYF

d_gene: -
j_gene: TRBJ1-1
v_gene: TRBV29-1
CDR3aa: CSVLNPRGGTEAFF

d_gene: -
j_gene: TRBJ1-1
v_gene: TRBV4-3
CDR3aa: CASSQGQLNTEAFF

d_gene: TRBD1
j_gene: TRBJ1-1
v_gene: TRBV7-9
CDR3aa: CASSPPGQMNTEAFF

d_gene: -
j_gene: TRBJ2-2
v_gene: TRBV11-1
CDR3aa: CASSLAGLPGELFF

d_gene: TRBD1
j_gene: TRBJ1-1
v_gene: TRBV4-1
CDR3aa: CASSHSPGTVNTEAFF